This TCR beta chain was retrieved from a study of T cells in Graves' hyperthyroidism and ophthalmopathy. Study-wide context: Peripheral blood was drawn at first diagnosis, prior to all treatment. Study-wide results and caveats: Most thyroid clonotypes expanded above 0.001 appeared in blood too. Before onset, by a median of approximately 5.9 months, the model predicted ophthalmopathy. Separation of ophthalmopathy from stable hyperthyroidism was achieved by a 13 V-J model.

This clonotype appeared many times. Antigen specificity is unknown. V was cut by 2 bases and J by 5 bases, with 9 bases left in between. CDR1 and CDR2 from the germline V gene are SNHLY and FYNNEI. The CDR3 sequence is 13 residues long. Amplification of TCR beta CDR3 regions was performed using RNA transcripts as template. The study used the HTBI primer set for a first-round RT-PCR of the TCR CDR3. TCRdb ran MiXCR on the multiplex PCR reads and lists one entry per CDR3 protein. The sample includes roughly 500,000 distinct CDR3 sequences, more than 11% seen only once; the top ten take approximately 5.7%.

Material for sequencing was blood. This receptor was identified in a woman aged 25 to 39 with Graves' hyperthyroidism that later progressed to Graves' ophthalmopathy. This chain connects TRBV2 to TRBJ2-5; tentative D call: TRBD1 (6 bases). The CDR3, as DNA: TGTGCCAGCAGTGAACAGGGGTCGGAGACCCAGTACTTC. Amino acids: CASSEQGSETQYF.